The 27 T cell receptor beta chains in this list originate from one sample, sequenced in a study of T cell responses to AZD1222 COVID-19 vaccine. Using immunoSEQ multiplex PCR, the repertoire was profiled, and TCRdb retains in-frame clones only, with some absent. The data show 140,000 to 150,000 clones, about 89% seen once. Sequenced material: peripheral blood, taken 28 days after the second dose of the MenACWY control vaccine. The receptor set was obtained from an adult who received the MenACWY meningococcal vaccine as a control.

V and J are TRBV28 and TRBJ2-5; 15 bases match TRBD2. The CDR3 is made up of 15 amino acids. Germline CDR1 and CDR2: MDHEN and SYDVKM. V lost 4 bases, J lost 4 bases, and 1 base stayed unmatched. The CDR3 coding sequence is TGTGCCAGCAGTTGGACTAGCGGGGGGGGAGAGACCCAGTACTTC. It is translated as CASSWTSGGGETQYF.

The V gene is TRBV29-1, the J gene TRBJ2-7, with 12 bases fitting TRBD2. J gave up 7 bases and V 5 bases, and 24 bases lay outside the gene matches. The CDR3 extends over 19 amino acids. Looked up from germline, CDR1 is SQVTM and CDR2 is ANQGSEA. The CDR3 sequence is CSVLPRGPSGRAGGEEQYF. For the CDR3, the DNA is TGCAGCGTTCTCCCCCGGGGGCCTAGCGGGAGGGCCGGTGGGGAAGAGCAGTACTTC.

This chain uses TRBV7-9 with TRBJ2-2, with TRBD2 matching 7 bases. The CDR3 is 15 residues long. Germline values: CDR1 SEHNR, CDR2 FQNEAQ (reference sequence). V was clipped by 5 bases and J by 5 bases; unmatched bases: 8. CDR3 sequence (DNA): TGTGCCAGCAGCCGACCGGTGGGGGGGACCGGGGAGCTGTTTTTT. Protein product: CASSRPVGGTGELFF.

The J gene is TRBJ1-5, the V gene TRBV12-3 or TRBV12-4, with 9 bases identical to TRBD1. V lost 6 bases, J lost 6 bases, and 3 bases stayed unmatched. This CDR3 region has 13 residues. CDR3 residues: CASSGTGLQPQHF. DNA of the CDR3: TGTGCCAGCAGCGGGACAGGGCTTCAGCCCCAGCATTTT.

V usage is TRBV6-5 and J usage is TRBJ1-2; 8 positions agree with TRBD1. This CDR3 has 14 residues. In germline, CDR1 is MNHEY, CDR2 SVGAGI. The V segment lost 7 bases and the J segment 1 base; nucleotides outside the gene matches: 5. The CDR3 loop is CASKIQGGNYGYTF. The CDR3 region has the DNA TGTGCCAGCAAGATACAGGGGGGTAACTATGGCTACACCTTC.

The chain couples TRBV2 to TRBJ1-5, with a weak D call TRBD1 (6 bases). CDR1 SNHLY and CDR2 FYNNEI come from the germline V gene. The ends were cut back, 4 bases at V and 3 bases at J, with 10 bases in the middle. The CDR3 is 14 amino acids. CDR3 in amino acids: CASSVGGNNQPQHF. The CDR3 coding sequence is TGTGCCAGCAGTGTAGGGGGGAACAATCAGCCCCAGCATTTT.

The chain uses TRBV6-5 and TRBJ1-2; the match to TRBD1 covers 7 bases. CDR3 size: 13 residues. J gave up 3 bases and V 3 bases, and 1 base lay outside the gene matches. The germline V gene has CDR1 MNHEY and CDR2 SVGAGI. DNA of the CDR3: TGTGCCAGCAGTTATCAGGGGGACTATGGCTACACCTTC. It codes for CASSYQGDYGYTF.

The gene calls are TRBV6-5 and TRBJ2-5; TRBD1 matches at 7 bases. CDR1 and CDR2 (germline): MNHEY, SVGAGI. With V trimmed by 7 bases and J by 2 bases, 10 bases remained unmatched. The CDR3 loop spans 15 amino acids. The CDR3 coding sequence is TGTGCCAGCACCACTGAGTCGGGACAGCAAGAGACCCAGTACTTC. Translation: CASTTESGQQETQYF.

The gene calls are TRBV19 and TRBJ1-2; D may be TRBD1 (6 bases). CDR1 and CDR2 from the germline V gene are LNHDA and SQIVND (reference sequence). The length of the CDR3 is 15 residues. V lost 6 bases and J 5 bases, leaving 19 bases between the germline ends. CDR3 bases: TGTGCCAGTAGAAGAGGGGGGGCGCGGGAGTATGGCTACACCTTC. This codes for CASRRGGAREYGYTF.

This chain links TRBV19 with TRBJ2-7, with D perhaps TRBD1 (6 bases). Germline lookup yields CDR1 LNHDA and CDR2 SQIVND (reference sequence). The CDR3 extends over 14 amino acids. V lost 3 bases, J lost 5 bases, and 14 bases lay in between. The CDR3 nucleotides are TGTGCCAGTAGTATTCAGGGGCACCCCCACGAGCAGTACTTC. This codes for CASSIQGHPHEQYF. Full variable domain (remainder filled in from reference TRBV19 and TRBJ2-7): DGGITQSPKYLFRKEGQNVTLSCEQNLNHDAMYWYRQDPGQGLRLIYYSQIVNDFQKGDIAEGYSVSREKKESFPLTVTSAQKNPTAFYLCASSIQGHPHEQYFGPGTRLTVT.

The J gene is TRBJ2-7, the V gene TRBV6-2 or TRBV6-3; D is perhaps TRBD2 (5 bases). The CDR3 totals 17 residues. CDR1 and CDR2 (germline): MNHEY, SVGEGT. The V and J ends lost 2 bases and 3 bases respectively, with 20 bases between them. The CDR3 coding sequence is TGTGCCAGCAGTTACCCGAAATCCCCGGGTCGGGGCTACGAGCAGTACTTC. Protein product: CASSYPKSPGRGYEQYF.

The chain uses TRBV19 and TRBJ2-3, with D tentatively TRBD2 (6 bases). In germline, CDR1 is LNHDA, CDR2 SQIVND (reference sequence). Trimming stripped 9 bases from V and 7 bases from J, with 17 bases between. The CDR3 spans 13 residues. The CDR3 DNA follows: TGTGCCAGCGCTGTTCAGGAGGGGAATACGCAGTATTTT. Protein: CASAVQEGNTQYF.

V and J are TRBV14 and TRBJ1-6; D gene uncertain. Trimming removed 2 bases from V and 8 bases from J, with 7 bases in between. CDR1 SGHDN and CDR2 FVKESK come from the germline V gene. CDR3 length: 13 amino acids. The CDR3 DNA reads TGTGCCAGCAGCCAAACCCATGATTCACCCCTCCACTTT. This codes for CASSQTHDSPLHF.

The chain has TRBV28 and TRBJ2-3; TRBD1 aligns across 11 bases. The germline V gene encodes CDR1 MDHEN and CDR2 SYDVKM. J was trimmed by 5 bases and V by 4 bases; bases with no gene match: 8. The CDR3 runs 16 residues. The CDR3 DNA follows: TGTGCCAGCAGTTCCCCCGGACAGGGGGCACGAGATACGCAGTATTTT. It is translated as CASSSPGQGARDTQYF.

This chain links TRBV9 with TRBJ1-1; D is perhaps TRBD1 (6 bases). Germline-derived CDR1 and CDR2 are SGDLS and YYNGEE. The V end was cut by 3 bases, the J end by 4 bases, with 13 bases between. This CDR3 contains 14 residues. The CDR3 loop reads CASSADPRGTEAFF. As DNA, the CDR3 is TGTGCCAGCAGCGCAGACCCCAGGGGCACTGAAGCTTTCTTT.

The V call is TRBV25-1, the J call TRBJ2-3; the D gene could be TRBD1 or TRBD2 (7 bases each). The CDR3 is made up of 13 amino acids. Germline-derived CDR1 and CDR2 are MGHDK and SYGVNS. With 6 bases removed from V and 4 bases from J, the gap between germline ends came to 11 bases. The CDR3 DNA follows: TGTGCCAGCAGCCCAGGGGGGGCAGATACGCAGTATTTT. Translation: CASSPGGADTQYF.

The chain recombines TRBV18 with TRBJ2-5; no firm D call. Germline lookup yields CDR1 KGHSH and CDR2 LQKENI. V was shortened by 3 bases and J by 1 base, with 3 bases between the two germline ends. The CDR3 loop spans 12 amino acids. The chain's CDR3 is CASSPSQETQYF. CDR3 in DNA: TGTGCCAGCTCACCCAGCCAAGAGACCCAGTACTTC.

The chain carries TRBV10-3 and TRBJ1-1; D unclear. CDR3 length: 15 residues. Germline V gene sequence: CDR1 ENHRY, CDR2 SYGVKD. V lost 6 bases and J 0 bases, leaving 14 bases between the germline ends. In nucleotides, the CDR3 is TGTGCCATCAGGGGAAAAGGTATCATGAACACTGAAGCTTTCTTT. Amino acid sequence: CAIRGKGIMNTEAFF.

V gene TRBV19 combines with J gene TRBJ2-1; perhaps TRBD2 as D (6 bases). Germline loops: CDR1 LNHDA, CDR2 SQIVND (reference sequence). Trimming left V 1 base short and J 5 bases short, with 12 bases between. CDR3 size: 15 residues. The CDR3 nucleotides read TGTGCCAGTAGTATAGCCCGGGGGAAGAACAATGAGCAGTTCTTC. Its translation: CASSIARGKNNEQFF.

This chain links TRBV19 with TRBJ2-3; 16 positions agree with TRBD2. Trimming took 5 bases from V and 4 from J; bases not matched to a gene: 12. This CDR3 has 19 residues. Looked up from germline, CDR1 is LNHDA and CDR2 is SQIVND (reference sequence). The CDR3 DNA is TGTGCCAGTAGTTTGGACGGGACTAGCGGGGGGGCCCGGGCAGATACGCAGTATTTT. Protein sequence: CASSLDGTSGGARADTQYF.

This rearrangement joins TRBV5-1 to TRBJ1-2; D is ambiguous. V shed 0 bases and J shed 3 bases, with 6 bases lying between them. The CDR3 loop spans 13 amino acids. Germline V gene data show CDR1 as SGHRS and CDR2 as YFSETQ. The CDR3 DNA follows: TGCGCCAGCAGCTTGGCGGGCGACTATGGCTACACCTTC. It codes for CASSLAGDYGYTF.

The V gene is TRBV11-2, the J gene TRBJ1-3; D gene unclear. Per the germline V gene, CDR1 is SGHAT and CDR2 is FQNNGV. This CDR3 is built from 13 residues. The V end lost 3 bases, the J end lost 0 bases, and 3 bases lay between the germline ends. The CDR3, as DNA: TGTGCCAGCAGCTTGGACTCTGGAAACACCATATATTTT. This translates into CASSLDSGNTIYF.

V usage is TRBV15 and J usage is TRBJ1-4; 8 bases fit TRBD1. The CDR3 length is 16 residues. The J segment lost 6 bases and the V segment lost 1 base, leaving 7 bases of the junction unmatched. CDR1 and CDR2 (germline): LNHNV, YYDKDF (reference sequence). The CDR3 coding sequence is TGTGCCACCAGCAGAGGGTCCGGGACAGGTGATGAAAAACTGTTTTTT. The encoded protein is CATSRGSGTGDEKLFF.

The chain has TRBV19 and TRBJ1-5; D is ambiguous. Germline CDR1 reads LNHDA; CDR2 reads SQIVND (reference sequence). The CDR3 runs to 13 residues. V was clipped by 4 bases and J by 7 bases, with 11 bases between them. For the CDR3, the DNA is TGTGCCAGTAGTAACGAAGGGTTGCAGCCCCAGCATTTT. It specifies CASSNEGLQPQHF.

This chain connects TRBV11-2 to TRBJ2-3, with a weak D call TRBD2 (5 bases). Germline values: CDR1 SGHAT, CDR2 FQNNGV. Trimming took off 3 bases at V and 3 bases at J, with 10 bases between the two ends. The CDR3 extends over 14 amino acids. The CDR3 DNA reads as TGTGCCAGCAGCTTTAGGACGGGGACAGATACGCAGTATTTT. Translating it yields CASSFRTGTDTQYF.

The chain uses TRBV4-3 and TRBJ1-2, with 9 nucleotides matching TRBD1. The V gene's germline CDR1 is LGHNA and CDR2 YSLEER. CDR3 length equals 17 residues. The ends lost 2 bases at V and 6 bases at J; junction bases unmatched: 13. CDR3 bases: TGCGCCAGCAGCCAATTTGGGGGAACAGGGGGCGCCGATGGCTACACCTTC. Translated, it gives CASSQFGGTGGADGYTF.

The chain recombines TRBV28 with TRBJ2-3, with D possibly matching TRBD1 (5 bases). Trimming took 2 bases from V and 0 from J, leaving 15 bases between them. The CDR3 sequence is 17 residues long. Germline V lookup: CDR1 MDHEN, CDR2 SYDVKM. The chain's CDR3 is CASSLDQGVSSTDTQYF. In nucleotides, the CDR3 is TGTGCCAGCAGTTTAGATCAAGGGGTTTCAAGCACAGATACGCAGTATTTT.